These 23 T cell receptor beta chains were sequenced from one sample in a study of early T cells in non-severe SARS-CoV-2 infection. TCRdb re-called the 5' RACE reads with MiXCR, one entry per CDR3 protein. The repertoire consists of around 30,000 distinct CDR3 sequences, with about 5.7% occurring once and the leading ten covering 5.5% to 7%. Sequenced material: whole blood. All receptors derive from an adult who was a healthcare worker with PCR-confirmed SARS-CoV-2 infection or an uninfected control (not recorded which).

This clonotype came up many times. This chain connects TRBV20-1 to TRBJ2-3, with 9 bases matching TRBD2. V lost 2 bases, J lost 4 bases, and 4 bases stayed unmatched. This CDR3 contains 14 residues. The germline gives CDR1 DFQATT, CDR2 SNEGSKA (reference sequence). The CDR3 DNA reads as TGCAGTGCTAGAAGCCTAGCGGGACCAGATACGCAGTATTTT. Amino acids: CSARSLAGPDTQYF.

This clonotype occurred many times. This chain connects TRBV11-2 to TRBJ2-4, with 9 positions matching TRBD2. With V trimmed by 3 bases and J by 4 bases, 16 bases remained unmatched. This CDR3 has 19 residues. The germline V gene encodes CDR1 SGHAT and CDR2 FQNNGV. CDR3 nucleotides: TGTGCCAGCAGCTTCAATCGCGCGGGAGGGCCGCTACCTAAAAACATTCAGTACTTC. This codes for CASSFNRAGGPLPKNIQYF.

This chain joins TRBV20-1 and TRBJ2-7, with unresolved D. With 4 bases removed from V and 0 bases from J, the gap between germline ends came to 13 bases. CDR1 DFQATT and CDR2 SNEGSKA come from the germline V gene (reference sequence). The CDR3 runs to 14 residues. CDR3 sequence reads: CSANRATSSYEQYF. The CDR3 coding sequence is TGCAGTGCTAACCGGGCCACCAGCTCCTACGAGCAGTACTTC.

This clonotype was recorded many times. V usage is TRBV18 and J usage is TRBJ2-1; 9 positions agree with TRBD2. V was clipped by 3 bases and J by 7 bases; unmatched bases: 4. Per germline, CDR1 KGHSH and CDR2 LQKENI. The CDR3 has 14 residues. The CDR3 sequence: CASSPSAGGNEQFF. CDR3 DNA: TGTGCCAGCTCACCCTCCGCGGGAGGGAATGAGCAGTTCTTC.

Ten or more counts support this clonotype. The chain uses TRBV7-2 and TRBJ1-1; perhaps TRBD1 as D (5 bases). Germline CDR1 is SGHTA and CDR2 is FQGNSA. Trimming cost V 2 bases and J 4 bases, with 14 bases left between them. This CDR3 comprises 15 residues. The CDR3 loop is CASSLRTGTGTEAFF. The CDR3 coding sequence is TGTGCCAGCAGCTTAAGAACGGGGACGGGCACTGAAGCTTTCTTT. Variable domain in full (rest from reference TRBV7-2 and TRBJ1-1): GAGVSQSPSNKVTEKGKDVELRCDPISGHTALYWYRQSLGQGLEFLIYFQGNSAPDKSGLPSDRFSAERTGGSVSTLTIQRTQQEDSAVYLCASSLRTGTGTEAFFGQGTRLTVV.

Details on this clonotype: This clone may be a read error of a much larger clone one base away. The chain joins TRBV20-1 to TRBJ2-1; D is unclear. Germline V gene lookup returns CDR1 DFQATT and CDR2 SNEGSKA (reference sequence). The CDR3 has 15 amino acids. The V and J ends lost 5 bases and 3 bases respectively, with 17 bases between them. DNA for the CDR3: TGCAGTGCTGGAAGTACTGGCGGTCTCTACAATGAGCAGTTCTTC. Translated, it gives CSAGSTGGLYNEQFF.

The chain employs TRBV12-3 or TRBV12-4 and TRBJ2-2, with D uncertain. Trimming removed 3 bases at V and 4 bases at J, with 12 bases between. The CDR3 has 15 amino acids. The DNA of the CDR3 is TGTGCCAGCAGTTTTTACAGTAACCCCACCGGGGAGCTGTTTTTT. It codes for CASSFYSNPTGELFF.

This clonotype was found many times. The chain links TRBV27 to TRBJ2-5; 7 nucleotides agree with TRBD2. The V gene's germline CDR1 is MNHEY and CDR2 SMNVEV (reference sequence). The trim removed 4 bases at V and 4 bases at J, leaving 6 bases unmatched. The CDR3 runs to 14 residues. CDR3 DNA: TGTGCCAGCAGTTCCCTGGGGGAGGGAGAGACCCAGTACTTC. As protein: CASSSLGEGETQYF.

The J gene is TRBJ1-6, the V gene TRBV30, with unresolved D. There are 15 residues in the CDR3. Germline V gene data show CDR1 as GTSNPN and CDR2 as SVGIG (reference sequence). Trimming cost V 7 bases and J 9 bases, with 22 bases left between them. CDR3 in amino acids: CAYHIQAASLSPLHF. The CDR3 DNA sequence: TGTGCCTACCATATCCAGGCAGCATCCCTTTCACCCCTCCACTTT.

V usage is TRBV20-1 and J usage is TRBJ1-1; no definite D call. The CDR3 is made up of 12 amino acids. Trimming took off 4 bases at V and 7 bases at J, with 13 bases between the two ends. Germline V gene data show CDR1 as DFQATT and CDR2 as SNEGSKA (reference sequence). Written as DNA, the CDR3 is TGCAGTGCTACCTCCGGACGGAGTGAAGCTTTCTTT. The encoded protein is CSATSGRSEAFF.

This sequence joins TRBV27 and TRBJ2-1; a possible D gene is TRBD2 (6 bases). Deletions cut 4 bases from V and 11 bases from J, with 12 bases between. This CDR3 spans 12 amino acids. The germline V gene encodes CDR1 MNHEY and CDR2 SMNVEV (reference sequence). CDR3 DNA: TGTGCCAGCAGTTATGGGGGGAGGAAGCAGTTCTTC. This codes for CASSYGGRKQFF.

Many counts were recorded for this clonotype. The chain is built from TRBV6-1 and TRBJ1-5; 9 nucleotides line up with TRBD1. Trimming removed 5 bases from V and 7 bases from J; junction bases left unmatched: 6. The germline V gene encodes CDR1 MNHNS and CDR2 SASEGT. CDR3 length equals 14 residues. The CDR3 nucleotides read TGTGCCAGCAGTCATGGACAGGGGTACCAGCCCCAGCATTTT. It specifies CASSHGQGYQPQHF.

This clonotype was seen a few times. CDR3: CASSRTSGANVLTF. The CDR3 nucleotides are TGTGCCAGCAGTCGGACTTCGGGGGCCAACGTCCTGACTTTC. This chain links TRBV6-2 or TRBV6-3 with TRBJ2-6; TRBD2 might be the D (5 bases). V lost 5 bases to trimming and J lost 4 bases, with 9 bases between them. The CDR3 extends over 14 amino acids. Germline lookup yields CDR1 MNHEY and CDR2 SVGEGT.

This clonotype has only a few counts. The chain recombines TRBV20-1 with TRBJ2-7; the D gene is possibly TRBD1 (6 bases). V dropped 6 bases and J dropped 0 bases, with 12 bases sitting between them. This CDR3 is built from 13 residues. Germline V gives CDR1 DFQATT, CDR2 SNEGSKA (reference sequence). CDR3 coding DNA: TGCAGTGCGATGAGGGGGAGCTCCTACGAGCAGTACTTC. Encoded protein: CSAMRGSSYEQYF.

This clonotype is labeled as medium-sized. The chain has TRBV20-1 and TRBJ2-5; 8 bases match TRBD2. This CDR3 spans 14 amino acids. CDR1 and CDR2 from the germline V gene are DFQATT and SNEGSKA (reference sequence). Trimming cost V 6 bases and J 4 bases; bases outside gene matches: 10. The CDR3 reads CSANLRLAGETQYF. The CDR3 nucleotides read TGCAGTGCCAACCTGAGGCTAGCGGGAGAGACCCAGTACTTC.

This clonotype was picked up many times. The V and J genes are TRBV5-4 and TRBJ2-1, with 8 bases matching TRBD2. The V gene's germline CDR1 is SGHNT and CDR2 YYREEE (reference sequence). This CDR3 has 15 amino acids. The V segment lost 1 base and the J segment 5 bases; nucleotides outside the gene matches: 5. CDR3 sequence reads: CASSLKGLEDNEQFF. The CDR3 region has the DNA TGTGCCAGCAGCTTGAAGGGACTAGAAGACAATGAGCAGTTCTTC.

This clonotype was seen many times. The chain is built from TRBV11-2 and TRBJ2-4, with 10 bases aligning to TRBD2. This CDR3 comprises 14 residues. Germline trimming cut 8 bases from V and 8 bases from J; bases unmatched to any gene: 9. Germline CDR1 and CDR2: SGHAT and FQNNGV. The CDR3 coding sequence is TGTGCCAGCCGCCGGCTAGCGGGAGAGTACATTCAGTACTTC. It yields the protein CASRRLAGEYIQYF.

This clonotype was recorded at least ten times. The chain uses TRBV19 and TRBJ2-7, with 12 bases fitting TRBD2. The ends lost 5 bases at V and 6 bases at J; junction bases unmatched: 11. In germline, CDR1 is LNHDA, CDR2 SQIVND (reference sequence). The CDR3 has 16 amino acids. In DNA form, the CDR3 reads TGTGCCAGTAGTCGCAAAACTAGCGGGAGGAACGGCGAGCAGTACTTC. Encoded protein: CASSRKTSGRNGEQYF.

This clonotype was counted a few times. The rearrangement uses TRBV7-3 and TRBJ2-1, with 11 bases aligning to TRBD2. Germline lookup yields CDR1 SGHTA and CDR2 FQGTGA. The CDR3 runs to 15 residues. V was clipped by 5 bases and J by 3 bases; unmatched bases: 3. The CDR3 coding sequence is TGTGCCAGCAGCGGGACTAGCGGTAACTACAATGAGCAGTTCTTC. This encodes CASSGTSGNYNEQFF.

This chain links TRBV7-3 with TRBJ2-3; D gene unclear. Looked up from germline, CDR1 is SGHTA and CDR2 is FQGTGA. The CDR3 spans 15 residues. Trimming cost V 5 bases and J 6 bases, with 18 bases left between them. The CDR3 loop reads CASSPTLDFMDTQYF. CDR3 coding DNA: TGTGCCAGCAGCCCTACGCTAGACTTCATGGATACGCAGTATTTT.

This clonotype was detected many times. V is TRBV2 and J is TRBJ2-7; D tentatively fits TRBD1 or TRBD2 (5 bases each). The CDR3 is 14 amino acids. Germline values: CDR1 SNHLY, CDR2 FYNNEI. V was trimmed by 6 bases and J by 6 bases, leaving 18 bases between them. CDR3 region: CASRDTGLRGEQYF. The DNA for the CDR3 is TGTGCCAGCAGGGATACGGGATTGAGGGGCGAGCAGTACTTC.

This clonotype was observed at least ten times. The rearrangement joins TRBV15 to TRBJ2-7; no definite D call. CDR1 is LNHNV and CDR2 is YYDKDF in the germline V gene (reference sequence). CDR3 size: 14 residues. V lost 0 bases and J lost 3, with 9 bases in between. The CDR3 spells CATSRESEYYEQYF. In nucleotides, the CDR3 is TGTGCCACCAGCAGAGAGTCTGAATACTACGAGCAGTACTTC.

The V and J genes are TRBV18 and TRBJ2-2, with D unresolved. CDR1 is KGHSH, CDR2 LQKENI, per germline. V was trimmed by 1 base and J by 0 bases, leaving 6 bases between them. The CDR3 has 15 residues. CDR3 sequence (DNA): TGTGCCAGCTCACCACAAGGATCGAACACCGGGGAGCTGTTTTTT. This encodes CASSPQGSNTGELFF.